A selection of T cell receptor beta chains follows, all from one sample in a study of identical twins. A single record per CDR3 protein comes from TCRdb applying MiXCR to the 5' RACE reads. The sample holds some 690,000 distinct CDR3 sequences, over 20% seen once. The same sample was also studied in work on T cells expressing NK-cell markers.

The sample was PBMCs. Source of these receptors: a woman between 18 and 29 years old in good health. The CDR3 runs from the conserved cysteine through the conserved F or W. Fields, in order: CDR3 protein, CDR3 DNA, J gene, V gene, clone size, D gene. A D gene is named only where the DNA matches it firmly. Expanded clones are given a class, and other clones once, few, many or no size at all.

CDR3aa: CASRDPRVNEQFF; CDR3nt: TGTGCCAGCCGAGACCCCAGGGTTAATGAGCAGTTCTTC; j_gene: TRBJ2-1; v_gene: TRBV12-3/TRBV12-4; abundance: -; d_gene: -
CDR3aa: CSARQGDTQYF; CDR3nt: TGCAGTGCTAGGCAAGGTGATACGCAGTATTTT; j_gene: TRBJ2-3; v_gene: TRBV20-1; abundance: many; d_gene: -
CDR3aa: CASSVGDTLWGTQYF; CDR3nt: TGTGCCAGCAGCGTAGGGGACACCCTTTGGGGGACCCAGTACTTC; j_gene: TRBJ2-5; v_gene: TRBV9; abundance: few; d_gene: -
CDR3aa: CSASDRAGGSYNEQFF; CDR3nt: TGCAGTGCTAGCGATAGAGCGGGAGGGTCCTACAATGAGCAGTTCTTC; j_gene: TRBJ2-1; v_gene: TRBV20-1; abundance: many; d_gene: TRBD2
CDR3aa: CASSYPPEGNEQFF; CDR3nt: TGTGCCAGCAGTTACCCGCCAGAGGGCAATGAGCAGTTCTTC; j_gene: TRBJ2-1; v_gene: TRBV6-2/TRBV6-3; abundance: -; d_gene: -
CDR3aa: CATSRVWPSNEKLFF; CDR3nt: TGTGCCACCAGCAGAGTATGGCCGAGTAATGAAAAACTGTTTTTT; j_gene: TRBJ1-4; v_gene: TRBV15; abundance: -; d_gene: -
CDR3aa: CSALYGNEQFF; CDR3nt: TGCAGTGCTCTCTATGGGAATGAGCAGTTCTTC; j_gene: TRBJ2-1; v_gene: TRBV20-1; abundance: -; d_gene: -
CDR3aa: CASSSDGYYGYTF; CDR3nt: TGCGCCAGCAGCTCGGACGGATACTATGGCTACACCTTC; j_gene: TRBJ1-2; v_gene: TRBV5-1; abundance: few; d_gene: -
CDR3aa: CASSLGQASTDTQYF; CDR3nt: TGCGCCAGCAGCTTGGGCCAGGCGAGCACAGATACGCAGTATTTT; j_gene: TRBJ2-3; v_gene: TRBV5-1; abundance: few; d_gene: -
CDR3aa: CASIPGGNIQYF; CDR3nt: TGTGCCAGCATTCCGGGAGGAAACATTCAGTACTTC; j_gene: TRBJ2-4; v_gene: TRBV2; abundance: -; d_gene: TRBD2
CDR3aa: CASSLGQQTASGANVLTF; CDR3nt: TGTGCCAGCAGCCTGGGACAGCAAACCGCCTCTGGGGCCAACGTCCTGACTTTC; j_gene: TRBJ2-6; v_gene: TRBV4-2; abundance: once; d_gene: TRBD1
CDR3aa: CSVIPFRDRVSYEQYF; CDR3nt: TGCAGCGTCATTCCTTTCCGGGACAGGGTCTCCTACGAGCAGTACTTC; j_gene: TRBJ2-7; v_gene: TRBV29-1; abundance: few; d_gene: TRBD1
CDR3aa: CASSQSGRGAYNEQFF; CDR3nt: TGCGCCAGCAGTCAATCGGGGCGGGGCGCCTACAATGAGCAGTTCTTC; j_gene: TRBJ2-1; v_gene: TRBV23-1; abundance: -; d_gene: -
CDR3aa: CASSFEGSGYPYEQYF; CDR3nt: TGTGCCAGCAGCTTCGAGGGGAGCGGGTATCCCTACGAGCAGTACTTC; j_gene: TRBJ2-7; v_gene: TRBV7-2; abundance: many; d_gene: -
CDR3aa: CASGLSSGSWETQYF; CDR3nt: TGTGCTAGTGGTTTGTCTAGCGGGAGTTGGGAGACCCAGTACTTC; j_gene: TRBJ2-5; v_gene: TRBV12-5; abundance: -; d_gene: TRBD2
CDR3aa: CASRSQGNTEAFF; CDR3nt: TGTGCCAGCAGGTCTCAGGGGAACACTGAAGCTTTCTTT; j_gene: TRBJ1-1; v_gene: TRBV12-3/TRBV12-4; abundance: few; d_gene: -
CDR3aa: CASSKSLKEGGQIRETQYF; CDR3nt: TGTGCCAGCAGCAAATCCCTCAAAGAAGGGGGACAGATAAGGGAGACCCAGTACTTC; j_gene: TRBJ2-5; v_gene: TRBV21-1; abundance: -; d_gene: -
CDR3aa: CASSLVSYANTGELFF; CDR3nt: TGTGCCAGCAGCTTAGTATCCTACGCGAACACCGGGGAGCTGTTTTTT; j_gene: TRBJ2-2; v_gene: TRBV5-6; abundance: -; d_gene: -
CDR3aa: CASSFLPPRQGDDEQYF; CDR3nt: TGCGCCAGCAGCTTCCTCCCACCGCGACAGGGTGACGACGAGCAGTACTTC; j_gene: TRBJ2-7; v_gene: TRBV5-1; abundance: few; d_gene: TRBD1
CDR3aa: CSGHQGGEQYF; CDR3nt: TGCAGCGGCCACCAGGGGGGCGAGCAGTACTTC; j_gene: TRBJ2-7; v_gene: TRBV29-1; abundance: few; d_gene: -
CDR3aa: CASSYQGGVPDTQYF; CDR3nt: TGTGCCAGCAGTTACCAGGGGGGGGTCCCAGATACGCAGTATTTT; j_gene: TRBJ2-3; v_gene: TRBV6-5; abundance: few; d_gene: -
CDR3aa: CASSLGFRGGTDTQYF; CDR3nt: TGTGCCAGCAGCTTAGGTTTCAGGGGGGGCACAGATACGCAGTATTTT; j_gene: TRBJ2-3; v_gene: TRBV11-2; abundance: few; d_gene: -
CDR3aa: CASTLTGGHEKLFF; CDR3nt: TGTGCCAGCACCCTCACAGGGGGCCATGAAAAACTGTTTTTT; j_gene: TRBJ1-4; v_gene: TRBV12-3/TRBV12-4; abundance: -; d_gene: TRBD1
CDR3aa: CASSLWTSGEDTQYF; CDR3nt: TGTGCCAGCAGTCTGTGGACTAGCGGGGAAGATACGCAGTATTTT; j_gene: TRBJ2-3; v_gene: TRBV2; abundance: -; d_gene: TRBD2
CDR3aa: CASSEERRGETQYF; CDR3nt: TGCGCCAGCAGTGAGGAGCGCCGTGGAGAGACCCAGTACTTC; j_gene: TRBJ2-5; v_gene: TRBV10-2; abundance: few; d_gene: -
CDR3aa: CASGFGGPGNTIYF; CDR3nt: TGTGCTAGTGGTTTTGGGGGTCCGGGAAACACCATATATTTT; j_gene: TRBJ1-3; v_gene: TRBV12-5; abundance: -; d_gene: -
CDR3aa: CATSTVRTYSGELFF; CDR3nt: TGTGCCACCAGCACCGTCAGGACATATTCCGGGGAGCTGTTTTTT; j_gene: TRBJ2-2; v_gene: TRBV15; abundance: few; d_gene: -
CDR3aa: CASSKGPNNQPQHF; CDR3nt: TGTGCCAGCAGCAAGGGACCCAACAATCAGCCCCAGCATTTT; j_gene: TRBJ1-5; v_gene: TRBV11-2; abundance: -; d_gene: -
CDR3aa: CAISELSGRTLNTEAFF; CDR3nt: TGTGCCATCAGTGAGCTGTCCGGCCGGACATTGAACACTGAAGCTTTCTTT; j_gene: TRBJ1-1; v_gene: TRBV10-3; abundance: -; d_gene: -
CDR3aa: CASSTSTRQTETQYF; CDR3nt: TGTGCCAGCAGCACATCGACTAGACAGACGGAGACCCAGTACTTC; j_gene: TRBJ2-5; v_gene: TRBV9; abundance: -; d_gene: -
CDR3aa: CASTQPQGYEQYF; CDR3nt: TGTGCCAGCACTCAACCACAGGGCTACGAGCAGTACTTC; j_gene: TRBJ2-7; v_gene: TRBV25-1; abundance: -; d_gene: -
CDR3aa: CASRPGLAGGGELFF; CDR3nt: TGTGCCAGCAGACCAGGACTAGCGGGAGGCGGGGAGCTGTTTTTT; j_gene: TRBJ2-2; v_gene: TRBV6-1; abundance: few; d_gene: TRBD2